This TCR beta chain was identified in a study of blood T cell repertoires in COVID-19. About the research overall: Sites in the United States, Italy and Spain provided acute and convalescent COVID-19 samples. From T cells, B-cell-depleted T cells, or PBMCs came the material, which was cDNA or gDNA.

Between the trimmed V and J ends, which lost 3 bases and 4 bases, there was a span of 10 bases. Germline values: CDR1 SQVTM, CDR2 ANQGSEA. CDR3 length equals 13 residues. The table lists this clone with a few counts. Original handling: Nucleated cell number was recorded as an estimate derived from reference gene primer amplification. Profiling relied on immunoSEQ multiplex PCR, and the TCRdb table lists in-frame clones only, not all of them. D and trimming come from the DNA, and the V and J calls and clone size come from that table. The table includes some 89,000 clones, 70% to 85% detected once. The specimen sequenced was peripheral blood. The sequence was collected from a man aged 70-80 years with acute or convalescent COVID-19. V is TRBV29-1 and J is TRBJ1-3; tentative D call: TRBD1 (6 bases). The CDR3 sequence is CSVDFGQGNTIYF. CDR3 nucleotides: TGCAGCGTTGATTTTGGACAGGGAAACACCATATATTTT.